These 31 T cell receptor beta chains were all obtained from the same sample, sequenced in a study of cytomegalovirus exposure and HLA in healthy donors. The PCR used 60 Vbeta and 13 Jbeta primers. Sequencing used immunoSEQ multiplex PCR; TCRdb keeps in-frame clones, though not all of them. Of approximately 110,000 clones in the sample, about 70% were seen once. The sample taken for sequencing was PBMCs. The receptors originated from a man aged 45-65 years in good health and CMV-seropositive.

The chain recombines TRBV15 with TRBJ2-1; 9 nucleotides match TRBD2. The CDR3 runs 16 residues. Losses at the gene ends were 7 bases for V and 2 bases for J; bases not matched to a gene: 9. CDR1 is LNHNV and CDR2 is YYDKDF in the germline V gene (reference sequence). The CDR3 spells CATTSSGKGAYNEQFF. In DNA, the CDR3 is TGTGCCACCACCTCTAGCGGGAAGGGGGCCTACAATGAGCAGTTCTTC.

CDR3 nucleotide sequence: TGTGCCAGCAGCCAAGATTATACCGGGACTAGAGTCTACGAGCAGTACTTC. Protein: CASSQDYTGTRVYEQYF. This chain joins TRBV4-2 and TRBJ2-7; 8 bases are shared with TRBD2. The CDR3 has 17 residues. The V segment lost 0 bases and the J segment 3 bases; nucleotides outside the gene matches: 10. Germline CDR1 and CDR2: LGHNA and YNFKEQ.

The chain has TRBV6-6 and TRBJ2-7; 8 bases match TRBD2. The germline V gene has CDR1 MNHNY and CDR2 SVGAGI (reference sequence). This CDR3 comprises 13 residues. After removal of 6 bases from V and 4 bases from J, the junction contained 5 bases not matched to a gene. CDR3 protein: CASSWASGYEQYF. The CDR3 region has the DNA TGTGCCAGCAGCTGGGCTAGCGGGTACGAGCAGTACTTC.

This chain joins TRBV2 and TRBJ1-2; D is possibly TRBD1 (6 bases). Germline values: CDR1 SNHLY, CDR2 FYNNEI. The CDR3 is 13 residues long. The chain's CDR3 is CASDQGLIYGYTF. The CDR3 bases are TGTGCTTCCGACCAGGGGTTGATCTATGGCTACACCTTC.

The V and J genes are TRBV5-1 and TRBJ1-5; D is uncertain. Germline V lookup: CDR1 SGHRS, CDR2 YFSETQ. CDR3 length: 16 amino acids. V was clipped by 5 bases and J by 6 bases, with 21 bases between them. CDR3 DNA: TGCGCCAGCAGACCTGGACGGGGTGGGTTAGTTCAGCCCCAGCATTTT. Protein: CASRPGRGGLVQPQHF.

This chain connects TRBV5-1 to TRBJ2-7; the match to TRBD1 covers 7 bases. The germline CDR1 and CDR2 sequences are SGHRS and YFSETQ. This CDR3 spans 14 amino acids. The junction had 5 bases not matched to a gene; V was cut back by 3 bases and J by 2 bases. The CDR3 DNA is TGCGCCAGCAGCTCGGACAGGTACCCCTACGAGCAGTACTTC. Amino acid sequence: CASSSDRYPYEQYF.

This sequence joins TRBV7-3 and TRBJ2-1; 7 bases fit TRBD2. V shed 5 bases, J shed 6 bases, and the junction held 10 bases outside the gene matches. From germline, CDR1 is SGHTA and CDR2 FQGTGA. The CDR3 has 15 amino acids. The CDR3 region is CASSQVREKTNEQFF. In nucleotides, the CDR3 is TGTGCCAGCAGCCAGGTGCGGGAGAAAACCAATGAGCAGTTCTTC.

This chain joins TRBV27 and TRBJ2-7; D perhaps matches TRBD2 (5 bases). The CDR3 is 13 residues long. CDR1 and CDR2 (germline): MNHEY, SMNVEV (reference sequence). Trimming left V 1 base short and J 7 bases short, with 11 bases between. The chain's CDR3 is CASSLYGEGEQYF. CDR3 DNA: TGTGCCAGCAGTTTATACGGAGAGGGAGAGCAGTACTTC.

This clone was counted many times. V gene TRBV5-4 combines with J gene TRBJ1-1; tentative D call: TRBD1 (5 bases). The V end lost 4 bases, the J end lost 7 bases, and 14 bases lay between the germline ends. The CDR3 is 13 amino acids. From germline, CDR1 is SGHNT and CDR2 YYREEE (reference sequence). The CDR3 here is CASSLTTANEAFF. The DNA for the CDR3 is TGTGCCAGCAGCCTGACGACAGCCAATGAAGCTTTCTTT.

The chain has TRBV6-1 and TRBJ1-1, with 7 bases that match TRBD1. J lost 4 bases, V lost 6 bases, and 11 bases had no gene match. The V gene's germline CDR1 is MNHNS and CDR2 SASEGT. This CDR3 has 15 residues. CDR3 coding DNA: TGTGCCAGCAGAATTAACAGGGGAGAGGGCACTGAAGCTTTCTTT. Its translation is CASRINRGEGTEAFF.

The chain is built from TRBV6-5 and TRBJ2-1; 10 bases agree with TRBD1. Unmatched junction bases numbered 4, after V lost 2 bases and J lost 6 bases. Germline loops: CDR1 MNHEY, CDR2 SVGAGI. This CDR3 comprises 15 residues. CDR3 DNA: TGTGCCAGCAGTTACGGGACAGGGGAGTCCAATGAGCAGTTCTTC. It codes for CASSYGTGESNEQFF.

CDR3 nucleotide sequence: TGTGCCACCAGCAGTTCTAGCGGGAGGGGTTCCTACGAGCAGTACTTC. Protein product: CATSSSSGRGSYEQYF. V and J are TRBV15 and TRBJ2-7; 12 bases fit TRBD2. V shed 3 bases and J 1 base; nucleotides not matched to a gene: 4. The germline V gene encodes CDR1 LNHNV and CDR2 YYDKDF (reference sequence). The CDR3 extends over 16 amino acids. Together with reference TRBV15 and TRBJ2-7, the CDR3 gives the full variable domain: DAMVIQNPRYQVTQFGKPVTLSCSQTLNHNVMYWYQQKSSQAPKLLFHYYDKDFNNEADTPDNFQSRRPNTSFCFLDIRSPGLGDTAMYLCATSSSSGRGSYEQYFGPGTRLTVT.

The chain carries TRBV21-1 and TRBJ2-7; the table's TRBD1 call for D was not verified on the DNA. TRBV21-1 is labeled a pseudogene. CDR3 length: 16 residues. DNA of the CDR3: TGTGCCAGCAGCGATGGCAGGGGGCCCCTTATTTACGAGCAGTACTTC. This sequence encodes CASSDGRGPLIYEQYF.

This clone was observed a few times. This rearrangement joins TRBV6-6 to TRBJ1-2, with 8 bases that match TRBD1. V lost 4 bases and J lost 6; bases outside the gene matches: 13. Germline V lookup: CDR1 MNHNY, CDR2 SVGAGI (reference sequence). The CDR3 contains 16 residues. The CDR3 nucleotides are TGTGCCAGCAGTTCCCTATTACAGGGGGAGGGGCATGGCTACACCTTC. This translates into CASSSLLQGEGHGYTF.

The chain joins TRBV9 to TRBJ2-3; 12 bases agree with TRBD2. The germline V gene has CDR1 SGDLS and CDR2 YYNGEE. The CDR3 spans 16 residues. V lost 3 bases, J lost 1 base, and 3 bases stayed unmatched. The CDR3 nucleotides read TGTGCCAGCAGCGCCCGACTAGCGGGGGGCACAGATACGCAGTATTTT. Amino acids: CASSARLAGGTDTQYF.

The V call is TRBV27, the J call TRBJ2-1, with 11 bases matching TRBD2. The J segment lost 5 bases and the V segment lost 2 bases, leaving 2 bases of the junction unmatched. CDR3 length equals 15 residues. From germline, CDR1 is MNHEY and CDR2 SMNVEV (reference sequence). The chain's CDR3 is CASSLTSGGHNEQFF. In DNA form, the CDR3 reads TGTGCCAGCAGTTTAACTAGCGGGGGCCACAATGAGCAGTTCTTC.

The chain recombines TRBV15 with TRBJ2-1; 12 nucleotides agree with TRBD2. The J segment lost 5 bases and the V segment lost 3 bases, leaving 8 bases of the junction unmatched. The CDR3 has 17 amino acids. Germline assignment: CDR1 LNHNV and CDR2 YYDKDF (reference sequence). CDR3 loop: CATSRETSGRGDNEQFF. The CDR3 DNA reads TGTGCCACCAGCAGGGAGACTAGCGGGAGAGGGGACAATGAGCAGTTCTTC.

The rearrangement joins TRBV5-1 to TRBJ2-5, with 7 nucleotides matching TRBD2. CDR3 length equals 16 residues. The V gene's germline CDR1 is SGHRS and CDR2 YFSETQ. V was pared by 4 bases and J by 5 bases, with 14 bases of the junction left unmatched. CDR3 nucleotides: TGCGCCAGCAGCAGAAAAGCGGGGTTAGCGGCGGAGACCCAGTACTTC. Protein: CASSRKAGLAAETQYF. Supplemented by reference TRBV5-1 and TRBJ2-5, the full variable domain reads KAGVTQTPRYLIKTRGQQVTLSCSPISGHRSVSWYQQTPGQGLQFLFEYFSETQRNKGNFPGRFSGRQFSNSRSEMNVSTLELGDSALYLCASSRKAGLAAETQYFGPGTRLLVL.

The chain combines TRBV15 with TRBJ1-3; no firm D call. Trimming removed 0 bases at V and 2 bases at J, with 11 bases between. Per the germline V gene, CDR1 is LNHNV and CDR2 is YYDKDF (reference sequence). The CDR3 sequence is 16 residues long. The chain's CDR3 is CATSRDGGVAGNTIYF. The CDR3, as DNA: TGTGCCACCAGCAGAGATGGAGGAGTCGCTGGAAACACCATATATTTT.

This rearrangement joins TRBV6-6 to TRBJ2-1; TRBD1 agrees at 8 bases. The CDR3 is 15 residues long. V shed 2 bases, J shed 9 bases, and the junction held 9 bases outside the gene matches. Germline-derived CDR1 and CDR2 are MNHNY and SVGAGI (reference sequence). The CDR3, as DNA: TGTGCCAGCAGTTACCCAACAGGGGGACGGGCTGAGCAGTTCTTC. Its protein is CASSYPTGGRAEQFF.

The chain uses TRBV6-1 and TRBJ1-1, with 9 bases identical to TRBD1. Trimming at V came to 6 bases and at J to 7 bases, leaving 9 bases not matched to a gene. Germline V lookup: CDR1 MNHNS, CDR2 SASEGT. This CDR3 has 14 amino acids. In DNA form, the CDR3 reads TGTGCCAGCAGCCCTCGGACAGGGGAAAATGAAGCTTTCTTT. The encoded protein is CASSPRTGENEAFF.

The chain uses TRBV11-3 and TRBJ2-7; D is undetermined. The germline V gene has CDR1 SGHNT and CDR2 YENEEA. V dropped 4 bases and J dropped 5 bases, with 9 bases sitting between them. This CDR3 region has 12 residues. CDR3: CASSSHEDEQYF. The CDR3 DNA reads TGTGCCAGCAGCTCCCATGAGGACGAGCAGTACTTC.

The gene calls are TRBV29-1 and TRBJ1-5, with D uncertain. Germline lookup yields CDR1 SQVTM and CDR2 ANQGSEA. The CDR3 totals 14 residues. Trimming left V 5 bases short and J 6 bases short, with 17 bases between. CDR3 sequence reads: CSVPRREAFQPQHF. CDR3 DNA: TGCAGCGTTCCCAGGAGGGAAGCTTTTCAGCCCCAGCATTTT.

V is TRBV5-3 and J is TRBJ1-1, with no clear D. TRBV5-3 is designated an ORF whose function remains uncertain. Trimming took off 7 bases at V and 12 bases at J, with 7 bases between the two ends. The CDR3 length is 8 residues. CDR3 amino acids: CARYGTFF. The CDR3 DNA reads TGTGCCAGATACGGGACTTTCTTT.

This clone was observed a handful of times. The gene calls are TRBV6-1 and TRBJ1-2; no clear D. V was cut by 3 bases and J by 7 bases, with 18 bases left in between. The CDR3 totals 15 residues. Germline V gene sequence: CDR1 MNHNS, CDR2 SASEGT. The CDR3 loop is CASSDQLRAKGGYTF. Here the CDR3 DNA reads TGTGCCAGCAGTGACCAACTGAGGGCGAAGGGTGGCTACACCTTC.

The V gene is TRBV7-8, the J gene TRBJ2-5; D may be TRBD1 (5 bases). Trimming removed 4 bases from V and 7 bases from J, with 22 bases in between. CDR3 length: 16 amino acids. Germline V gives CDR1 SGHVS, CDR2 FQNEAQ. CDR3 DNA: TGTGCCAGCAGCTACGAAGACAGAGCCTCAAGAGGGACCCAGTACTTC. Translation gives CASSYEDRASRGTQYF. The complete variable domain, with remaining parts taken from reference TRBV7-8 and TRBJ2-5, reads GAGVSQSPRYKVAKRGQDVALRCDPISGHVSLFWYQQALGQGPEFLTYFQNEAQLDKSGLPSDRFFAERPEGSVSTLKIQRTQQEDSAVYLCASSYEDRASRGTQYFGPGTRLLVL.

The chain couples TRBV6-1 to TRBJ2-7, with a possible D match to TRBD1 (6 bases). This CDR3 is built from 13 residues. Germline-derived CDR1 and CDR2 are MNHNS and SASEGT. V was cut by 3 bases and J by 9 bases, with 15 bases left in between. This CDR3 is CASSDRGLKGQYF. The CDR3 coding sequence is TGTGCCAGCAGTGATAGGGGGTTAAAGGGGCAGTACTTC.

CDR3 sequence reads: CASSLSRGINTGELFF. CDR3 bases: TGCGCCAGCAGCTTGTCCAGGGGTATTAACACCGGGGAGCTGTTTTTT. The rearrangement joins TRBV5-1 to TRBJ2-2, with D perhaps matching TRBD1 (6 bases). Trimming stripped 1 base from V and 2 bases from J, with 12 bases between. The germline V gene encodes CDR1 SGHRS and CDR2 YFSETQ. The CDR3 length is 16 residues.

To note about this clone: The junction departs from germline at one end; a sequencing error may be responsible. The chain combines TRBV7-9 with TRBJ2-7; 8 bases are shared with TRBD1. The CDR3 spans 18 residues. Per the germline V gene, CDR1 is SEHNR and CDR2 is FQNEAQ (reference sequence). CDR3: CSSSLIGSGDRRPYEQYF. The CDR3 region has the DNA TGTTCCAGCAGCTTAATCGGTTCCGGGGACAGGAGACCCTACGAGCAGTACTTC.

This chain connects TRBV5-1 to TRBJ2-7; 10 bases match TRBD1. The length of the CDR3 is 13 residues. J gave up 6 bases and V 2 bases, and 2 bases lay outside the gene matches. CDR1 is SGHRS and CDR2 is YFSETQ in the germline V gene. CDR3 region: CASSLGQGGEQYF. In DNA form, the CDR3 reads TGCGCCAGCAGCTTAGGACAGGGGGGCGAGCAGTACTTC.

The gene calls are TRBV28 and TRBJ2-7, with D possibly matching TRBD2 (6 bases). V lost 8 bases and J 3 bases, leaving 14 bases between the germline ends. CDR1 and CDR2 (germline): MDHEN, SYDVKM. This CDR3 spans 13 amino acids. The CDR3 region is CASHLATNYEQYF. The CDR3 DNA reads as TGTGCCAGCCACCTAGCGACAAACTACGAGCAGTACTTC.